This T cell receptor beta chain was identified in a study of blood T cell repertoires in COVID-19. Whole-study context: The samples span acute and convalescent COVID-19 from the United States, Italy and Spain.

Trimming took 1 base from V and 5 from J, leaving 12 bases between them. This CDR3 spans 15 amino acids. The V gene's germline CDR1 is SEHNR and CDR2 FQNEAQ (reference sequence). This table comes from immunoSEQ multiplex PCR, and its TCRdb copy is limited to in-frame clones, with some not included. The sample has about 440,000 clones, 85% to 90% seen once; the top ten hold roughly 4%. The sample taken for sequencing was peripheral blood. The source is a woman aged 25-40 years with acute or convalescent COVID-19. This chain uses TRBV7-9 with TRBJ2-1, with D possibly being TRBD2 (5 bases). The CDR3 reads CASSLERGYNNEQFF. CDR3 in DNA: TGTGCCAGCAGCTTAGAGAGAGGGTACAACAATGAGCAGTTCTTC.